This TCR beta chain was captured by sequencing in a study of post-analysis software for immune sequencing data. General study results and limits: Elevated frequency relative to controls characterized several TRBV segments in patients, TRBV5-6, TRBV5-1 and TRBV20-1 among them.

This clonotype was seen at least ten times. Its antigen remains unidentified. This CDR3 is 13 amino acids long. Trimming removed 3 bases from V and 8 bases from J; junction bases left unmatched: 6. Germline loops: CDR1 DFQATT, CDR2 SNEGSKA (reference sequence). Incorporated into the TCR beta cDNA libraries were unique molecular identifiers, which served to reduce PCR and sequencing biases. MiXCR was run by TCRdb on the PCR reads, yielding one entry per CDR3 protein. The table shows some 240,000 distinct CDR3 sequences, with just over 35% occurring only once. Sequencing input: blood. The chain carries TRBV20-1 and TRBJ2-1; 8 bases are a match to TRBD2. The TCR comes from a girl between 5 and 17 years old with multiple sclerosis. CDR3 sequence reads: CSASRSGGDEQFF. Written as DNA, the CDR3 is TGCAGTGCTAGTAGGTCGGGGGGGGATGAGCAGTTCTTC.